This T cell receptor beta chain originates from a study of blood T cell repertoires in COVID-19. V lost 2 bases and J 10 bases, leaving 11 bases between the germline ends. The CDR3 contains 13 residues. Germline assignment: CDR1 MDHEN and CDR2 SYDVKM. TCRdb's table, derived via immunoSEQ multiplex PCR, lists solely in-frame clones and lacks some. Of more than 300,000 clones in the sample, roughly nine tenths were seen once. Sequenced material: PBMCs or T cells enriched from blood (not recorded which). The clonotype comes from a woman aged 25 to 39 who had recovered from COVID-19. The genes are TRBV28 and TRBJ1-4; the D is unclear. CDR3 amino acids: CASSLGQAGKLFF. CDR3 coding DNA: TGTGCCAGCAGTTTAGGGCAGGCCGGAAAACTGTTTTTT.